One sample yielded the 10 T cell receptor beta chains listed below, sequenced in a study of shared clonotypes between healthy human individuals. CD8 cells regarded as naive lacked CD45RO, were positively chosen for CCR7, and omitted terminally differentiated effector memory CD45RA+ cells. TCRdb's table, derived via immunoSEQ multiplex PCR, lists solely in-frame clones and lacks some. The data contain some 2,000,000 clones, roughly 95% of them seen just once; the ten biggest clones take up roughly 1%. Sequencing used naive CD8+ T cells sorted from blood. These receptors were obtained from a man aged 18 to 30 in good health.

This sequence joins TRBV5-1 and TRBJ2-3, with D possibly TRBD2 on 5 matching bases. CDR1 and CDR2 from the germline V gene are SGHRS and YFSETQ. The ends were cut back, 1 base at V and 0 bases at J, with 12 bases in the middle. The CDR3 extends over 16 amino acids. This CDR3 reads CASSLREPPSTDTQYF. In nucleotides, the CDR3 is TGCGCCAGCAGCTTGAGGGAGCCTCCTAGCACAGATACGCAGTATTTT.

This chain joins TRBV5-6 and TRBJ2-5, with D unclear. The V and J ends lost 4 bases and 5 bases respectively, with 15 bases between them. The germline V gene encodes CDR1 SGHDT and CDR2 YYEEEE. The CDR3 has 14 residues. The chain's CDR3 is CASSVWSGSETQYF. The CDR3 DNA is TGTGCCAGCAGCGTCTGGTCGGGTTCCGAGACCCAGTACTTC. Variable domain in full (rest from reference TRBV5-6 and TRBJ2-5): DAGVTQSPTHLIKTRGQQVTLRCSPKSGHDTVSWYQQALGQGPQFIFQYYEEEERQRGNFPDRFSGHQFPNYSSELNVNALLLGDSALYLCASSVWSGSETQYFGPGTRLLVL.

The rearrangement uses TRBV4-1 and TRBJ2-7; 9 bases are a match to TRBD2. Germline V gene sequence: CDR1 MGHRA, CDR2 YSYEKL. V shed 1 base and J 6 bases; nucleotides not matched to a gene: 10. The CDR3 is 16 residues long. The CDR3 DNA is TGCGCCAGCAGCCAAGGTCTTGGAAGCGGGAGGCTCGAGCAGTACTTC. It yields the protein CASSQGLGSGRLEQYF.

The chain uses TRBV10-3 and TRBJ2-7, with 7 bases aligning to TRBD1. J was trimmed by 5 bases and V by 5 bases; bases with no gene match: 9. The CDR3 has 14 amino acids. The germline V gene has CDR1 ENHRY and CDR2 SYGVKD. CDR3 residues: CAISFSGGADEQYF. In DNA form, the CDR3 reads TGTGCCATCAGTTTCTCAGGGGGAGCGGACGAGCAGTACTTC.

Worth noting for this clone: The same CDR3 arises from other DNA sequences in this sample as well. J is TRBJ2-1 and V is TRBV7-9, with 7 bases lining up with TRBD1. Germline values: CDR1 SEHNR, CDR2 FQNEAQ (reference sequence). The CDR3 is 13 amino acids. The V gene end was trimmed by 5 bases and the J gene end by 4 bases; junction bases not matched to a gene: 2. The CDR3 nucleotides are TGTGCCAGCAGCCCGACAGGGTACAATGAGCAGTTCTTC. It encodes CASSPTGYNEQFF.

The CDR3 sequence: CASSLRTGATGELFF. The CDR3 region has the DNA TGTGCCAGCAGCTTACGAACAGGAGCCACCGGGGAGCTGTTTTTT. The rearrangement uses TRBV7-9 and TRBJ2-2; possible D gene TRBD1, 5 bases. The germline V and J ends were trimmed by 2 bases and 4 bases, with 11 bases remaining between them. Germline values: CDR1 SEHNR, CDR2 FQNEAQ (reference sequence). The CDR3 is made up of 15 amino acids.

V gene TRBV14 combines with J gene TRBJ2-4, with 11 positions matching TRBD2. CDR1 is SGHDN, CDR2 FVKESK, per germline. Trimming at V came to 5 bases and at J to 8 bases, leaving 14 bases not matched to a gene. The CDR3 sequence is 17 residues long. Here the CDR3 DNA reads TGTGCCAGCAGCAGTCTGGCCTTTAGCGGGAGGGAGGACATTCAGTACTTC. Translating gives CASSSLAFSGREDIQYF.

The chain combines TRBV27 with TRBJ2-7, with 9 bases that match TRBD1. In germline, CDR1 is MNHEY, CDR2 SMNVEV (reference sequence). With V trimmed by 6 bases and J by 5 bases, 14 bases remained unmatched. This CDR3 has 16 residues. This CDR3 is CASRGAPQGAEDEQYF. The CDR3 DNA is TGTGCCAGCAGGGGGGCACCACAGGGGGCTGAAGACGAGCAGTACTTC.

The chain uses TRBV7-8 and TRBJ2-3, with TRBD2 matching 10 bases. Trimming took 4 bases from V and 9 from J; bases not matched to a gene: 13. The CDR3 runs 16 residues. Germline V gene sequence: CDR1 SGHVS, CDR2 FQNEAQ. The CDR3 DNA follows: TGTGCCAGCAGCTCCGCGCTAGCGGGGGTCGAAGGGACGCAGTATTTT. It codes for CASSSALAGVEGTQYF. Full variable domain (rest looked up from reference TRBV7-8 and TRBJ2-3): GAGVSQSPRYKVAKRGQDVALRCDPISGHVSLFWYQQALGQGPEFLTYFQNEAQLDKSGLPSDRFFAERPEGSVSTLKIQRTQQEDSAVYLCASSSALAGVEGTQYFGPGTRLTVL.

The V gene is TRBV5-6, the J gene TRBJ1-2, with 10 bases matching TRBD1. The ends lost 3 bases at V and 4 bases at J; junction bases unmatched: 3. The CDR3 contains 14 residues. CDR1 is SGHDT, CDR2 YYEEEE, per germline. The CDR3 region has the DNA TGTGCCAGCAGCTCGGGACAGGGGACCTATGGCTACACCTTC. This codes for CASSSGQGTYGYTF.